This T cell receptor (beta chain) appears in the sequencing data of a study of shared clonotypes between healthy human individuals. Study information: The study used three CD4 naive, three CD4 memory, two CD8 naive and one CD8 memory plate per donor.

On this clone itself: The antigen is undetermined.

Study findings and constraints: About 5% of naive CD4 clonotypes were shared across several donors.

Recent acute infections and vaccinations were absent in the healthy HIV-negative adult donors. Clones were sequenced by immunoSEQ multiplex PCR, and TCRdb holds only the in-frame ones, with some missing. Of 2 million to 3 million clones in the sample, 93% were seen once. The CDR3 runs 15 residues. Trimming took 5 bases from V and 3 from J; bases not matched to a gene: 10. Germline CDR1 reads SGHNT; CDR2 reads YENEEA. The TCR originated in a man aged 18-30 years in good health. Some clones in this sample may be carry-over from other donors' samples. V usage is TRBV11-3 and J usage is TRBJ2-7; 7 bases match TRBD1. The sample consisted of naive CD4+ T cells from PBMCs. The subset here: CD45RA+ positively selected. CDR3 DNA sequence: TGTGCCAGCAGCCGCGAGGGGGACAGTTTCTACGAGCAGTACTTC. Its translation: CASSREGDSFYEQYF. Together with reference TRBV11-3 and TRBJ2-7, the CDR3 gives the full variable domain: EAGVVQSPRYKIIEKKQPVAFWCNPISGHNTLYWYLQNLGQGPELLIRYENEEAVDDSQLPKDRFSAERLKGVDSTLKIQPAELGDSAVYLCASSREGDSFYEQYFGPGTRLTVT.